Each of the 18 T cell receptor beta chains below was sequenced from the same sample in a study of cytomegalovirus exposure and HLA in healthy donors. PCR used 60 Vbeta primers and 13 Jbeta primers. Generated by immunoSEQ multiplex PCR, the TCRdb table keeps only in-frame clones and is missing some. Found here are around 130,000 clones, 75% of them singletons; the top ten hold about 2.7%. The sample comprised PBMCs. The receptor set was obtained from a woman in her thirties or forties in good health and CMV-seropositive.

The chain recombines TRBV7-3 with TRBJ2-7; possible D gene TRBD2, 6 bases. The CDR3 totals 14 residues. The V end lost 4 bases, the J end lost 2 bases, and 12 bases lay between the germline ends. Germline CDR1 SGHTA, CDR2 FQGTGA. CDR3 coding DNA: TGTGCCAGCAGCTCGTATAGCGGACCCTACGAGCAGTACTTC. This codes for CASSSYSGPYEQYF.

This chain joins TRBV6-5 and TRBJ2-1; tentative D call: TRBD2 (7 bases). V lost 2 bases and J lost 7, with 12 bases in between. CDR3 length: 14 residues. Germline values: CDR1 MNHEY, CDR2 SVGAGI. The chain's CDR3 is CASSYGRGANEQFF. The CDR3 nucleotides are TGTGCCAGCAGTTACGGTCGGGGGGCGAATGAGCAGTTCTTC.

The V call is TRBV5-1, the J call TRBJ2-7; no reliable D call. Trimming took off 0 bases at V and 0 bases at J, with 7 bases between the two ends. The CDR3 length is 14 residues. Germline values: CDR1 SGHRS, CDR2 YFSETQ. CDR3 loop: CASSLGQNSYEQYF. The DNA of the CDR3 is TGCGCCAGCAGCTTGGGGCAGAACTCCTACGAGCAGTACTTC.

The chain employs TRBV5-1 and TRBJ1-1, with D maybe TRBD1 (6 bases). Germline CDR1 is SGHRS and CDR2 is YFSETQ. Trimming removed 4 bases from V and 0 bases from J, with 13 bases in between. The CDR3 length is 15 residues. The CDR3 here is CASSPDRPMNTEAFF. In nucleotides, the CDR3 is TGCGCCAGCAGCCCGGACAGACCCATGAACACTGAAGCTTTCTTT.

This clone was recorded a few times. The chain recombines TRBV7-3 with TRBJ2-1; 10 nucleotides match TRBD2. This CDR3 is 16 amino acids long. Germline V gene data show CDR1 as SGHTA and CDR2 as FQGTGA. J was trimmed by 7 bases and V by 5 bases; bases with no gene match: 11. DNA for the CDR3: TGTGCCAGCAGCGCGAATAGCGGGAGGACTTTGAATGAGCAGTTCTTC. This translates into CASSANSGRTLNEQFF.

The chain carries TRBV6-5 and TRBJ2-3; 10 bases fit TRBD2. With V trimmed by 5 bases and J by 3 bases, 5 bases remained unmatched. CDR3 size: 15 residues. The V gene's germline CDR1 is MNHEY and CDR2 SVGAGI. CDR3 DNA: TGTGCCAGCAGTGGTGGGACTAGCGAGACAGATACGCAGTATTTT. Translated, it gives CASSGGTSETDTQYF.

The DNA for the CDR3 is TGCGCCAGCAGCCAAGGGACACCTAGCACAGATACGCAGTATTTT. It specifies CASSQGTPSTDTQYF. The chain uses TRBV4-3 and TRBJ2-3, with D perhaps TRBD1 (5 bases). V gave up 1 base and J gave up 0 bases, with 8 bases separating them. CDR1 and CDR2 from the germline V gene are LGHNA and YSLEER. The CDR3 sequence is 15 residues long.

This chain connects TRBV28 to TRBJ1-1; D is undetermined. Trimming shortened V by 6 bases and J by 8 bases, and 7 bases separated the two germline ends. The CDR3 sequence is 10 residues long. Per the germline V gene, CDR1 is MDHEN and CDR2 is SYDVKM. The CDR3 DNA follows: TGTGCCAGCAGGTTCGGGGAAGCTTTCTTT. This sequence encodes CASRFGEAFF.

A single count supports this clone. The V and J genes are TRBV28 and TRBJ1-5, with D possibly being TRBD1 (6 bases). CDR1 and CDR2 from the germline V gene are MDHEN and SYDVKM. The CDR3 consists of 15 residues. Trimming stripped 4 bases from V and 2 bases from J, with 12 bases between. CDR3 bases: TGTGCCAGCAGTTCCAACAGGGTCGGCAATCAGCCCCAGCATTTT. It yields the protein CASSSNRVGNQPQHF.

This clone was seen only a few times. The rearrangement uses TRBV9 and TRBJ2-7; D may be TRBD1 (6 bases). Per germline, CDR1 SGDLS and CDR2 YYNGEE. CDR3 length: 14 amino acids. Deletions cut 0 bases from V and 3 bases from J, with 10 bases between. DNA for the CDR3: TGTGCCAGCAGCGTAGGTCAGGGGAACTACGAGCAGTACTTC. Protein: CASSVGQGNYEQYF. The full variable domain, its missing parts supplied by reference TRBV9 and TRBJ2-7, is DSGVTQTPKHLITATGQRVTLRCSPRSGDLSVYWYQQSLDQGLQFLIQYYNGEERAKGNILERFSAQQFPDLHSELNLSSLELGDSALYFCASSVGQGNYEQYFGPGTRLTVT.

The table lists this clone with a count of one. The CDR3 region has the DNA TGTGCCAGCAGCTTAGGCTCCGGCGGCTACGAGCAGTACTTC. Protein: CASSLGSGGYEQYF. The chain joins TRBV5-4 to TRBJ2-7; D gene uncertain. The germline gives CDR1 SGHNT, CDR2 YYREEE (reference sequence). Trimming stripped 2 bases from V and 3 bases from J, with 12 bases between. The CDR3 loop spans 14 amino acids.

This chain connects TRBV4-3 to TRBJ2-7; 8 bases match TRBD1. The germline V gene encodes CDR1 LGHNA and CDR2 YSLEER. After removal of 0 bases from V and 2 bases from J, the junction contained 6 bases not matched to a gene. The CDR3 sequence is 16 residues long. The CDR3 sequence is CASSQDPGQGTYEQYF. CDR3 nucleotides: TGCGCCAGCAGCCAAGATCCCGGACAGGGTACCTACGAGCAGTACTTC.

CDR3 sequence (DNA): TGTGCCAGCAGTTTAGTCGGGGACACCATGGACACTGAAGCTTTCTTT. This gives the protein CASSLVGDTMDTEAFF. The chain combines TRBV28 with TRBJ1-1, with a weak D call TRBD1 (6 bases). The CDR3 consists of 16 residues. The V end lost 2 bases, the J end lost 3 bases, and 16 bases lay between the germline ends. Per germline, CDR1 MDHEN and CDR2 SYDVKM. Combining the CDR3 with reference TRBV28 and TRBJ1-1 gives the whole variable domain DVKVTQSSRYLVKRTGEKVFLECVQDMDHENMFWYRQDPGLGLRLIYFSYDVKMKEKGDIPEGYSVSREKKERFSLILESASTNQTSMYLCASSLVGDTMDTEAFFGQGTRLTVV.

This chain joins TRBV30 and TRBJ2-3; weak D call: TRBD1 (6 bases). The germline V and J ends were trimmed by 5 bases and 8 bases, with 14 bases remaining between them. From germline, CDR1 is GTSNPN and CDR2 SVGIG (reference sequence). This CDR3 comprises 12 residues. Here the CDR3 reads CAWYGQQGTQYF. Written as DNA, the CDR3 is TGTGCCTGGTACGGGCAACAGGGTACGCAGTATTTT. The complete variable domain, with remaining parts taken from reference TRBV30 and TRBJ2-3, reads SQTIHQWPATLVQPVGSPLSLECTVEGTSNPNLYWYRQAAGRGLQLLFYSVGIGQISSEVPQNLSASRPQDRQFILSSKKLLLSDSGFYLCAWYGQQGTQYFGPGTRLTVL.

The chain combines TRBV6-5 with TRBJ2-7; 9 nucleotides align to TRBD2. The trim removed 0 bases at V and 5 bases at J, leaving 2 bases unmatched. The germline V gene encodes CDR1 MNHEY and CDR2 SVGAGI. This CDR3 comprises 14 residues. The DNA for the CDR3 is TGTGCCAGCAGTTACTCGGCTAGCGGGAACGAGCAGTACTTC. It specifies CASSYSASGNEQYF.

This chain uses TRBV6-5 with TRBJ1-3; 9 bases fit TRBD1. J was trimmed by 0 bases and V by 6 bases; bases with no gene match: 3. Germline assignment: CDR1 MNHEY and CDR2 SVGAGI. The CDR3 length is 15 residues. In DNA, the CDR3 is TGTGCCAGCAGCCCGGGACAGGGCTCTGGAAACACCATATATTTT. It specifies CASSPGQGSGNTIYF.

The chain joins TRBV27 to TRBJ1-3; weak D call: TRBD1 (6 bases). This CDR3 is built from 13 residues. The V gene lost 8 bases and the J gene lost 1 base, with 9 bases spanning the gap. Germline values: CDR1 MNHEY, CDR2 SMNVEV (reference sequence). The CDR3 spells CASSQGSGNTIYF. The CDR3 DNA reads TGTGCCAGCTCCCAGGGGTCTGGAAACACCATATATTTT.

This chain uses TRBV6-5 with TRBJ2-2, with D perhaps TRBD2 (6 bases). Germline CDR1 MNHEY, CDR2 SVGAGI. The germline V and J ends were trimmed by 5 bases and 4 bases, with 14 bases remaining between them. This CDR3 comprises 15 residues. The CDR3 is CASSISGTSTGELFF. In DNA, the CDR3 is TGTGCCAGCAGTATTTCCGGGACTTCCACCGGGGAGCTGTTTTTT.